This T cell receptor (beta chain) was found in a study of identical twins. V shed 6 bases and J 0 bases; nucleotides not matched to a gene: 5. The CDR3 has 14 amino acids. CDR1 and CDR2 (germline): DFQATT, SNEGSKA (reference sequence). A universal primer site came from template switching; cDNA carried unique molecular identifiers. One entry per CDR3 protein results from TCRdb running MiXCR on the 5' RACE reads. The table records 750,000 to 950,000 distinct CDR3 sequences, about 12% of them present only once. This clonotype was found a few times. A further study also used this sample, focusing on yellow fever vaccine responses in identical twins.

Sequenced material: PBMCs. This TCR came from a woman under 30 in good health. The chain couples TRBV20-1 to TRBJ2-1; 7 bases align to TRBD1. The CDR3 nucleotides are TGCAGTGCCACGGACAGGAGCTCCTACAATGAGCAGTTCTTC. Protein: CSATDRSSYNEQFF.